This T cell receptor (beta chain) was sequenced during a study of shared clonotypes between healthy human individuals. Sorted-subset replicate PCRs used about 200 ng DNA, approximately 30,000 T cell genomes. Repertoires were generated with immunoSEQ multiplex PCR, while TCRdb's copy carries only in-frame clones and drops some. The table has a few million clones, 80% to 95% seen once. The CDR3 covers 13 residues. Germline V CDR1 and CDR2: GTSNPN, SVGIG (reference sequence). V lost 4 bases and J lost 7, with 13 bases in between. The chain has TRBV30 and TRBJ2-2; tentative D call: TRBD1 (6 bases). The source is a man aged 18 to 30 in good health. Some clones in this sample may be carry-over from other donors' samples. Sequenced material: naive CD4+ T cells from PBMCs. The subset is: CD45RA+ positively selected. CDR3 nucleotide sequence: TGTGCCTGGAATCCTACAGGGAGCGGGGAGCTGTTTTTT. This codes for CAWNPTGSGELFF. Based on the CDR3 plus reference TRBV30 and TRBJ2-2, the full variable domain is SQTIHQWPATLVQPVGSPLSLECTVEGTSNPNLYWYRQAAGRGLQLLFYSVGIGQISSEVPQNLSASRPQDRQFILSSKKLLLSDSGFYLCAWNPTGSGELFFGEGSRLTVL.